This T cell receptor beta chain was found in a study of OX40 agonist ivuxolimab in advanced cancers. General notes on the study: The costimulatory receptor OX40 (CD134) was targeted by ivuxolimab, a fully human IgG2 agonistic monoclonal antibody. Intravenous ivuxolimab was administered to patients every 2 weeks at six dose levels: 0.01, 0.1, 0.3, 1.5, 3 and 10 mg/kg. Of the approximately 50 dose-escalation patients, hepatocellular carcinoma was present in about 20, melanoma in around 15, renal cell carcinoma in 9 and head and neck cancer in 9. The dose-escalation cohort was approximately 83% male with a mean age of 60 years, ranging from 23 to 79. Prior anti-PD-1, anti-PD-L1 or anti-CTLA-4 therapy was permitted, and 40% to 50% of dose-escalation patients had received checkpoint inhibitors. Partial responses were achieved by three dose-escalation patients, of whom one had hepatocellular carcinoma and two had cutaneous melanoma. The point of sequencing TCRbeta in the periphery was to test whether ivuxolimab changed TCR sequence diversity and drove clonal T-cell expansion. The paper reports the monotherapy dose-escalation portion (N = 52 patients) of the phase I ivuxolimab trial.

The CDR3 has 17 amino acids, counting the end cysteine and phenylalanine. The DNA shown is the 51-base CDR3, in frame from base 1. Beyond this particular receptor, the publication reports: In partial responders in the 0.1-3.0 mg/kg groups, normalized peripheral clonal expansion was found to be among the lowest, especially among CD8+ T cells. At doses from 0.1 to 3.0 mg/kg, clonal expansion was seen in both CD4+ and CD8+ blood T cells between baseline and week 6. The antigen specificity of the peripheral T cells that underwent clonal expansion was not determined. Low levels of normalized T-cell clonal expansion were also seen in some nonresponding patients. After ivuxolimab, more expanded clones were found on average in CD8+ T cells than in CD4+ T cells.

In its sample, this clone was seen once. This clone's antigen is unknown. Within one base of it there is no much larger clone, and no base qualities were kept. To sequence the TCRbeta CDR3 region, genomic DNA was isolated from the sorted cells. The immunoSEQ Assay was used to sequence the TCRbeta CDR3 regions. In its TCRdb copy, this immuneACCESS table keeps in-frame sequences only and misses some clones. Where compared with another copy, unresolved V genes explain less than half of these, and the others have no known cause. Present in this sample are about 40,000 clones, roughly 77% of which were seen just once. 2.6% of the sample is in the top ten clones. Patients with a history of autoimmune disease or receiving systemic immunosuppression were excluded from the trial. In every dose cohort, peripheral blood was drawn for TCR sequencing at baseline, cycle 4 day 1, and cycle 7 day 1. The samples were drawn from a first-in-human, open-label, multicenter phase I dose-escalation trial of ivuxolimab. Adults with locally advanced or metastatic head and neck squamous cell, hepatocellular, melanoma or renal cell carcinoma were enrolled in the trial. Before TCR sequencing, CD4+ and CD8+ T cells were separately sorted from peripheral blood.

Recombination linked TRBV21-1 to TRBJ2-6; the tabulated D call, TRBD2, remains unverified against the DNA. TRBV21-1 is deemed a pseudogene. The TCR was taken from an adult with an advanced solid tumor such as melanoma, head and neck, liver or kidney cancer. The sequencing used CD4+ or CD8+ T cells sorted from blood, collected in a trial of the OX40 agonist ivuxolimab. The DNA reads as follows: TGTGCCAGCAGTCGGCGGGTATATAGCTCTGGGGCCAACGTCCTGACTTTC. Translated, it reads CASSRRVYSSGANVLTF.